The 28 T cell receptor beta chains listed next were all sequenced from one sample in a study of identical twins. From the 5' RACE reads, TCRdb called clonotypes with MiXCR, one entry per CDR3 protein. This sample yields around 1.7 million distinct CDR3 sequences, of which under 35% are seen a single time; approximately 0.29% belongs to the top ten. The sequenced sample was cord blood. The receptors were gathered from a newborn girl in good health.

The rearrangement links TRBV5-1 to TRBJ2-1; 7 bases are a match to TRBD2. V trimming: 0 bases; J trimming: 6 bases; junction bases outside the gene matches: 9. The germline V gene has CDR1 SGHRS and CDR2 YFSETQ. This CDR3 region has 16 residues. In DNA, the CDR3 is TGCGCCAGCAGCTTGGCCGGCGGGAGATTAAGCAATGAGCAGTTCTTC. Protein: CASSLAGGRLSNEQFF.

This clonotype was found a few times. The chain combines TRBV20-1 with TRBJ2-3; D might be TRBD2 (8 bases). There are 16 residues in the CDR3. Germline loops: CDR1 DFQATT, CDR2 SNEGSKA (reference sequence). The CDR3 reads CSPKEGQRGLLDTQYF. The CDR3 nucleotides read TGCAGCCCGAAGGAGGGACAGCGGGGGTTACTAGATACGCAGTATTTT.

The chain combines TRBV7-2 with TRBJ2-7, with D possibly TRBD2 on 5 matching bases. The CDR3 covers 16 residues. From germline, CDR1 is SGHTA and CDR2 FQGNSA. V gave up 0 bases and J gave up 1 base, with 13 bases separating them. CDR3 sequence: CASSLASVGGSYEQYF. CDR3 coding DNA: TGTGCCAGCAGCTTAGCATCGGTCGGCGGGTCCTACGAGCAGTACTTC.

The chain recombines TRBV5-1 with TRBJ2-3; 8 nucleotides agree with TRBD2. The CDR3 runs 15 residues. With V trimmed by 1 base and J by 5 bases, 6 bases remained unmatched. Germline V CDR1 and CDR2: SGHRS, YFSETQ. The CDR3 is CASSLKAGARDTQYF. CDR3 in DNA: TGCGCCAGCAGCTTGAAAGCGGGGGCCAGAGATACGCAGTATTTT.

The gene calls are TRBV29-1 and TRBJ2-1; 7 nucleotides match TRBD1. The end of the DNA fits TRBJ2-7 better, so the J call may be wrong. The CDR3 totals 14 residues. Germline values: CDR1 SQVTM, CDR2 ANQGSEA. The CDR3 nucleotides read TGCAGCACGAGGGGGCGGGCCACCTACAATGAGCAGTACTTC. Amino acid sequence: CSTRGRATYNEQYF.

The chain combines TRBV4-1 with TRBJ2-1; 8 nucleotides agree with TRBD1. The V segment lost 10 bases and the J segment 6 bases; nucleotides outside the gene matches: 14. Germline lookup yields CDR1 MGHRA and CDR2 YSYEKL. The CDR3 is 15 amino acids. The CDR3 DNA reads TGCGCCACCGCGGATGGGCAGGGGGCTTTCAATGAGCAGTTCTTC. Its translation: CATADGQGAFNEQFF.

The chain has TRBV20-1 and TRBJ2-6; unclear D gene. The CDR3 runs 13 residues. V lost 0 bases and J lost 4, with 4 bases in between. Germline lookup yields CDR1 DFQATT and CDR2 SNEGSKA (reference sequence). The CDR3 loop is CSARDLGANVLTF. The DNA of the CDR3 is TGCAGTGCTAGAGATTTAGGGGCCAACGTCCTGACTTTC.

This clonotype was picked up a small number of times. This rearrangement joins TRBV2 to TRBJ2-3; D is undetermined. Germline assignment: CDR1 SNHLY and CDR2 FYNNEI. V was clipped by 4 bases and J by 0 bases, with 11 bases between them. The CDR3 has 15 amino acids. The CDR3 DNA is TGTGCCAGCAGTGCCAGCTGGCTTAGCACAGATACGCAGTATTTT. Translating it yields CASSASWLSTDTQYF.

The V and J genes are TRBV6-6 and TRBJ2-5; no reliable D call. CDR3 length: 14 residues. The V gene lost 2 bases and the J gene lost 2 bases, with 9 bases spanning the gap. The germline CDR1 and CDR2 sequences are MNHNY and SVGAGI (reference sequence). In nucleotides, the CDR3 is TGTGCCAGCAGTTACAAGATAATGCAAGAGACCCAGTACTTC. It translates to CASSYKIMQETQYF.

The table lists this clonotype with many counts. The chain couples TRBV28 to TRBJ1-2, with TRBD1 identical over 10 bases. With 3 bases clipped from V and 3 bases from J, the junction kept 7 bases outside the gene matches. The length of the CDR3 is 16 residues. The germline gives CDR1 MDHEN, CDR2 SYDVKM. CDR3 DNA sequence: TGTGCCAGCAGTTTCCAGACAGGGGGCAAGGACTATGGCTACACCTTC. Translated, it gives CASSFQTGGKDYGYTF.

This clonotype has a count of ten or more. This chain connects TRBV27 to TRBJ2-7, with D possibly called TRBD1 or TRBD2 (5 bases each). V gave up 4 bases and J gave up 2 bases, with 9 bases separating them. Germline CDR1 MNHEY, CDR2 SMNVEV (reference sequence). This CDR3 region has 13 residues. CDR3 residues: CASSSGRTYEQYF. In nucleotides, the CDR3 is TGTGCCAGCAGTTCGGGACGGACCTACGAGCAGTACTTC.

This clonotype was detected only a few times. The chain joins TRBV20-1 to TRBJ2-7; D gene uncertain. This CDR3 region has 14 residues. V gave up 0 bases and J gave up 1 base, with 10 bases separating them. CDR1 DFQATT and CDR2 SNEGSKA come from the germline V gene (reference sequence). The CDR3 spells CSARDLGQSYEQYF. CDR3 nucleotide sequence: TGCAGTGCTAGAGATCTAGGCCAATCCTACGAGCAGTACTTC.

The chain joins TRBV20-1 to TRBJ2-7; 12 nucleotides agree with TRBD2. Judging by the DNA end, TRBJ2-4 fits better; the J call may be wrong. This CDR3 is 21 amino acids long. Germline CDR1 is DFQATT and CDR2 is SNEGSKA (reference sequence). CDR3 amino acids: CSARDWGRLAGEGVAKNIQYF. The CDR3, as DNA: TGCAGTGCTAGAGACTGGGGGAGACTAGCGGGAGAGGGGGTGGCCAAAAACATTCAGTACTTC.

To note about this clonotype: It may be a read error: a sequence one base away is much more abundant. This sequence joins TRBV4-2 and TRBJ2-1, with 10 nucleotides matching TRBD2. Germline V CDR1 and CDR2: LGHNA, YNFKEQ. The CDR3 runs to 17 residues. CDR3 loop: CASSQDLAGGYYSEQFF. The CDR3 nucleotides read TGTGCCAGCAGCCAAGATTTAGCGGGGGGCTACTACAGTGAGCAGTTCTTC.

The gene calls are TRBV12-5 and TRBJ2-1; tentatively, D is TRBD2 (5 bases). The CDR3 is made up of 11 amino acids. The germline gives CDR1 LGHNT, CDR2 FRNRAP. The germline V and J ends were trimmed by 5 bases and 13 bases, with 12 bases remaining between them. Here the CDR3 DNA reads TGTGCTAGTGGTGTTGGGGAGACCCAGTTCTTC. Protein: CASGVGETQFF.

Worth noting for this clonotype: At one of its ends the junction is not consistent with the germline gene, which may arise from a read error. The chain uses TRBV5-1 and TRBJ1-1; 7 nucleotides agree with TRBD1. From germline, CDR1 is SGHRS and CDR2 YFSETQ. This CDR3 spans 14 amino acids. The CDR3 sequence is CDSSSQGVNTEAFF. The CDR3 DNA sequence: TGCGACAGCAGCTCTCAGGGGGTGAACACTGAAGCTTTCTTT. The variable domain in full, completed from reference TRBV5-1 and TRBJ1-1, reads KAGVTQTPRYLIKTRGQQVTLSCSPISGHRSVSWYQQTPGQGLQFLFEYFSETQRNKGNFPGRFSGRQFSNSRSEMNVSTLELGDSALYLCDSSSQGVNTEAFFGQGTRLTVV.

The rearrangement joins TRBV29-1 to TRBJ1-1, with TRBD1 matching over 7 bases. CDR3 size: 13 residues. Trimming cost V 5 bases and J 1 base; bases outside gene matches: 4. Per germline, CDR1 SQVTM and CDR2 ANQGSEA. In DNA, the CDR3 is TGCAGCGTTACCTGGACAGGGAACACTGAAGCTTTCTTT. Translation: CSVTWTGNTEAFF.

This sequence joins TRBV5-4 and TRBJ2-3, with 8 bases matching TRBD1. The CDR3 sequence is 16 residues long. Germline CDR1 and CDR2: SGHNT and YYREEE (reference sequence). V lost 6 bases to trimming and J lost 0 bases; unmatched junction nucleotides: 9. CDR3 loop: CASTKPGTGSTDTQYF. CDR3 sequence (DNA): TGTGCCAGCACCAAACCCGGGACAGGAAGCACAGATACGCAGTATTTT.

This chain links TRBV20-1 with TRBJ2-3; the D is unclear. The germline V and J ends were trimmed by 2 bases and 2 bases, with 5 bases remaining between them. Looked up from germline, CDR1 is DFQATT and CDR2 is SNEGSKA (reference sequence). The CDR3 is 12 amino acids. This CDR3 is CSARQNTDTQYF. Written as DNA, the CDR3 is TGCAGTGCTAGACAAAACACAGATACGCAGTATTTT.

This clonotype appeared a few times. The rearrangement joins TRBV5-6 to TRBJ2-7; TRBD2 matches 7 bases. Germline V gene lookup returns CDR1 SGHDT and CDR2 YYEEEE. V trimming: 6 bases; J trimming: 2 bases; junction bases outside the gene matches: 14. The CDR3 loop spans 16 amino acids. This chain's CDR3 is CASIKWPGLPTYEQYF. The CDR3 DNA follows: TGTGCCAGCATCAAATGGCCGGGACTACCGACCTACGAGCAGTACTTC.

This sequence joins TRBV3-1 and TRBJ2-3, with 8 nucleotides matching TRBD2. The CDR3 is made up of 19 amino acids. V was clipped by 5 bases and J by 1 base; unmatched bases: 17. From germline, CDR1 is LGHDT and CDR2 YNNKEL (reference sequence). CDR3 sequence (DNA): TGTGCCAGCAGCTACTTGGGGATGCGGGGGGCCTCCCGCACAGATACGCAGTATTTT. As protein: CASSYLGMRGASRTDTQYF.

The chain joins TRBV5-1 to TRBJ2-1; D call uncertain. Trimming removed 2 bases at V and 11 bases at J, with 14 bases between. This CDR3 comprises 13 residues. Germline V gene sequence: CDR1 SGHRS, CDR2 YFSETQ. This CDR3 is CASSFQSNSQQFF. CDR3 sequence (DNA): TGCGCCAGCAGCTTCCAATCGAACAGCCAGCAGTTCTTC.

Only a few counts were recorded for this clonotype. J is TRBJ2-7 and V is TRBV20-1, with a weak D call TRBD2 (5 bases). The length of the CDR3 is 15 residues. The germline CDR1 and CDR2 sequences are DFQATT and SNEGSKA (reference sequence). Trimming took off 1 base at V and 0 bases at J, with 13 bases between the two ends. The CDR3 sequence: CSARVLAGSSYEQYF. The CDR3 nucleotides are TGCAGTGCTAGAGTATTAGCTGGGAGCTCCTACGAGCAGTACTTC.

The chain uses TRBV20-1 and TRBJ2-7, with TRBD2 matching 10 bases. V was clipped by 6 bases and J by 4 bases; unmatched bases: 9. CDR3 size: 14 residues. Germline lookup yields CDR1 DFQATT and CDR2 SNEGSKA (reference sequence). This CDR3 reads CSAEKRGGSYEQYF. In DNA form, the CDR3 reads TGCAGTGCAGAGAAGCGGGGGGGTTCGTACGAGCAGTACTTC.

This clonotype was seen repeatedly, ten times or more. The genes are TRBV29-1 and TRBJ2-7; 8 nucleotides match TRBD1. CDR1 SQVTM and CDR2 ANQGSEA come from the germline V gene. Germline trimming cut 5 bases from V and 0 bases from J; bases unmatched to any gene: 6. This CDR3 region has 14 residues. This CDR3 reads CSVWDRRSSYEQYF. The CDR3 region has the DNA TGCAGCGTTTGGGACAGGAGAAGCTCCTACGAGCAGTACTTC.

In nucleotides, the CDR3 is TGTGCCAGCAGCTTAGTAGGGTTTGACAATTCACCCCTCCACTTT. Its protein is CASSLVGFDNSPLHF. The chain couples TRBV7-2 to TRBJ1-6, with no clear D. Germline CDR1 is SGHTA and CDR2 is FQGNSA. This CDR3 has 15 amino acids. The V and J ends lost 1 base and 7 bases respectively, with 11 bases between them.

The chain is built from TRBV24-1 and TRBJ1-5; D gene unclear. Trimming took off 5 bases at V and 2 bases at J, with 12 bases between the two ends. CDR3 length: 15 amino acids. Germline V lookup: CDR1 KGHDR, CDR2 SFDVKD. The chain's CDR3 is CATSVSGIGNQPQHF. CDR3 DNA: TGTGCCACCAGTGTCTCGGGAATCGGCAATCAGCCCCAGCATTTT.

The J gene is TRBJ2-7, the V gene TRBV7-2; no reliable D call. Trimming left V 4 bases short and J 0 bases short, with 7 bases between. This CDR3 region has 13 residues. Per the germline V gene, CDR1 is SGHTA and CDR2 is FQGNSA. The CDR3 reads CASSSPHSYEQYF. The CDR3 DNA sequence: TGTGCCAGCAGCTCGCCTCACTCCTACGAGCAGTACTTC.